Following are 30 T cell receptor beta chains from one sample sequenced in a study of blood T cell repertoires in COVID-19. The assay was immunoSEQ multiplex PCR, and TCRdb's table has in-frame clones only and misses some. Of some 150,000 clones listed, approximately 85% are singletons. The sequenced material came from peripheral blood. These receptor sequences come from a woman over 75 with acute or convalescent COVID-19.

The chain joins TRBV19 to TRBJ1-1, with D maybe TRBD1 (5 bases). The CDR3 runs 13 residues. The germline CDR1 and CDR2 sequences are LNHDA and SQIVND (reference sequence). V was clipped by 6 bases and J by 0 bases, with 8 bases between them. The CDR3: CASSRTLNTEAFF. For the CDR3, the DNA is TGTGCCAGTAGCAGGACATTGAACACTGAAGCTTTCTTT.

The chain has TRBV7-2 and TRBJ2-1; TRBD1 matches 8 bases. The V and J ends lost 5 bases and 7 bases, in that order; junction bases with no gene match: 13. The CDR3 runs to 16 residues. Germline CDR1 and CDR2: SGHTA and FQGNSA. CDR3: CASSDRSWTGKNEQFF. The CDR3 coding sequence is TGTGCCAGCAGCGACCGGTCCTGGACAGGGAAAAATGAGCAGTTCTTC.

The chain employs TRBV2 and TRBJ1-4; tentative D call: TRBD1 (5 bases). With 6 bases removed from V and 6 bases from J, the gap between germline ends came to 14 bases. This CDR3 is 14 amino acids long. Germline-derived CDR1 and CDR2 are SNHLY and FYNNEI. CDR3 DNA sequence: TGTGCCAGCAGGAGCTCAGGGTACGATGAAAAACTGTTTTTT. This codes for CASRSSGYDEKLFF.

This clone has just one count. V and J are TRBV5-1 and TRBJ2-5; 11 bases match TRBD2. Germline CDR1 and CDR2: SGHRS and YFSETQ. CDR3 length: 16 amino acids. With 2 bases clipped from V and 5 bases from J, the junction kept 8 bases outside the gene matches. The CDR3 is CASSFSSGGLGETQYF. The DNA for the CDR3 is TGCGCCAGCAGCTTCTCTAGCGGGGGGCTTGGCGAGACCCAGTACTTC.

This rearrangement joins TRBV28 to TRBJ1-5, with 8 bases identical to TRBD1. Trimming removed 4 bases from V and 0 bases from J; junction bases left unmatched: 8. Germline CDR1 is MDHEN and CDR2 is SYDVKM. CDR3 length: 17 residues. Here the CDR3 reads CASSSRDRKPSNQPQHF. The CDR3 bases are TGTGCCAGCAGTTCCCGGGACAGGAAACCTAGCAATCAGCCCCAGCATTTT.

The chain links TRBV5-1 to TRBJ1-2; 9 nucleotides align to TRBD1. Per the germline V gene, CDR1 is SGHRS and CDR2 is YFSETQ. V shed 4 bases and J 1 base; nucleotides not matched to a gene: 8. This CDR3 has 16 amino acids. The DNA of the CDR3 is TGCGCCAGCAGCCCGGGACAGGGCTTAATTAACTATGGCTACACCTTC. Translating it yields CASSPGQGLINYGYTF.

The rearrangement uses TRBV30 and TRBJ1-5, with 9 bases matching TRBD1. Germline-derived CDR1 and CDR2 are GTSNPN and SVGIG (reference sequence). Germline trimming cut 4 bases from V and 6 bases from J; bases unmatched to any gene: 7. This CDR3 contains 14 residues. The CDR3, as DNA: TGTGCCTGGAATGACAGGGGGTGGGCTCAGCCCCAGCATTTT. Protein product: CAWNDRGWAQPQHF.

This chain uses TRBV6-5 with TRBJ2-7; possibly TRBD1 for D (5 bases). V lost 8 bases, J lost 2 bases, and 13 bases lay in between. The germline gives CDR1 MNHEY, CDR2 SVGAGI. The CDR3 loop spans 13 amino acids. The CDR3 loop reads CASAGHTTYEQYF. CDR3 bases: TGTGCCAGCGCCGGACATACCACCTACGAGCAGTACTTC.

The V and J genes are TRBV27 and TRBJ2-1; 13 nucleotides line up with TRBD2. The germline V gene encodes CDR1 MNHEY and CDR2 SMNVEV (reference sequence). With V trimmed by 5 bases and J by 8 bases, 6 bases remained unmatched. There are 15 residues in the CDR3. The DNA of the CDR3 is TGTGCCAGCAGTAAACTAGCGGGGGGGCTCTATGAGCAGTTCTTC. Protein product: CASSKLAGGLYEQFF.

The J gene is TRBJ1-3, the V gene TRBV5-1; possible D gene TRBD1, 6 bases. V gave up 0 bases and J gave up 3 bases, with 10 bases separating them. The CDR3 is 15 amino acids. Germline V gene lookup returns CDR1 SGHRS and CDR2 YFSETQ. CDR3 sequence (DNA): TGCGCCAGCAGCTTGGACGGACAGAGTGGAAACACCATATATTTT. It yields the protein CASSLDGQSGNTIYF.

This chain uses TRBV11-3 with TRBJ1-1; D is unresolved. There are 12 residues in the CDR3. V lost 5 bases, J lost 4 bases, and 8 bases lay in between. Looked up from germline, CDR1 is SGHNT and CDR2 is YENEEA. The CDR3 protein is CASSRSRTEAFF. In nucleotides, the CDR3 is TGTGCCAGCAGCCGGAGCCGCACTGAAGCTTTCTTT.

The CDR3, as DNA: TGTGCCAGCAGTTACTCCAGGGATAGTAAGCAGTTCTTC. It codes for CASSYSRDSKQFF. This chain connects TRBV6-6 to TRBJ2-1; perhaps TRBD1 as D (5 bases). The CDR3 runs to 13 residues. Per germline, CDR1 MNHNY and CDR2 SVGAGI (reference sequence). V lost 0 bases, J lost 11 bases, and 11 bases lay in between.

CDR3 sequence: CASSPGIQGGYEQYF. CDR3 in DNA: TGTGCCAGCTCCCCCGGGATCCAGGGAGGCTACGAGCAGTACTTC. The chain recombines TRBV18 with TRBJ2-7; D possibly corresponds to TRBD2 (6 bases). The CDR3 covers 15 residues. Trimming took 6 bases from V and 3 from J, leaving 18 bases between them. Germline V gives CDR1 KGHSH, CDR2 LQKENI.

This chain connects TRBV10-3 to TRBJ1-1; the match to TRBD1 covers 9 bases. Germline CDR1 reads ENHRY; CDR2 reads SYGVKD. V lost 10 bases and J lost 0; bases outside the gene matches: 15. CDR3 length: 17 amino acids. The CDR3 bases are TGTGCCACCAATCGAAGAGAGGACAGGGGTATGAACACTGAAGCTTTCTTT. Amino acids: CATNRREDRGMNTEAFF.

V gene TRBV28 combines with J gene TRBJ1-5; 9 nucleotides align to TRBD1. From germline, CDR1 is MDHEN and CDR2 SYDVKM. The CDR3 totals 18 residues. J gave up 3 bases and V 6 bases, and 15 bases lay outside the gene matches. This chain's CDR3 is CASRDLPGQGSYNQPQHF. The DNA of the CDR3 is TGTGCCAGCAGAGATCTCCCGGGACAGGGCTCCTACAATCAGCCCCAGCATTTT.

This clone was found a few times. The rearrangement joins TRBV7-9 to TRBJ1-3; TRBD1 is a possible D gene (6 bases). CDR1 and CDR2 from the germline V gene are SEHNR and FQNEAQ (reference sequence). V was pared by 6 bases and J by 0 bases, with 12 bases between. The CDR3 covers 15 residues. The CDR3 sequence is CASRGHPSSGNTIYF. The CDR3 nucleotides read TGTGCCAGCAGGGGACATCCCAGCTCTGGAAACACCATATATTTT.

The rearrangement uses TRBV6-5 and TRBJ2-2, with 8 bases lining up with TRBD1. The length of the CDR3 is 15 residues. J lost 1 base, V lost 6 bases, and 4 bases had no gene match. From germline, CDR1 is MNHEY and CDR2 SVGAGI. CDR3 sequence: CASSTTGVNTGELFF. The CDR3 coding sequence is TGTGCCAGCAGCACGACAGGGGTGAACACCGGGGAGCTGTTTTTT.

This chain uses TRBV14 with TRBJ2-5, with 7 bases aligning to TRBD1. This CDR3 spans 15 amino acids. Germline assignment: CDR1 SGHDN and CDR2 FVKESK. Trimming at V came to 2 bases and at J to 2 bases, leaving 5 bases not matched to a gene. This chain's CDR3 is CASSQQQGFQETQYF. CDR3 DNA sequence: TGTGCCAGCAGCCAACAACAGGGGTTTCAAGAGACCCAGTACTTC.

The rearrangement uses TRBV5-6 and TRBJ1-1; D is ambiguous. The CDR3 sequence is 13 residues long. The germline V and J ends were trimmed by 3 bases and 10 bases, with 16 bases remaining between them. Germline V gene lookup returns CDR1 SGHDT and CDR2 YYEEEE. The CDR3 DNA sequence: TGTGCCAGCAGCTCTAGTACACGATTTGGAGCTTTCTTT. This gives the protein CASSSSTRFGAFF.

The chain recombines TRBV27 with TRBJ1-2; D is undetermined. The CDR3 length is 15 residues. Deletions cut 5 bases from V and 4 bases from J, with 17 bases between. Germline V lookup: CDR1 MNHEY, CDR2 SMNVEV (reference sequence). CDR3 residues: CASSATGDPAYGYTF. The DNA for the CDR3 is TGTGCCAGCAGTGCCACCGGGGATCCTGCCTATGGCTACACCTTC.

The chain employs TRBV27 and TRBJ2-2, with 8 bases that match TRBD2. The CDR3 contains 16 residues. Looked up from germline, CDR1 is MNHEY and CDR2 is SMNVEV (reference sequence). V lost 3 bases, J lost 0 bases, and 3 bases stayed unmatched. CDR3 sequence reads: CASSFIAGSNTGELFF. The CDR3, as DNA: TGTGCCAGCAGTTTTATAGCGGGATCGAACACCGGGGAGCTGTTTTTT.

The J gene is TRBJ1-3, the V gene TRBV6-1, with 7 bases matching TRBD1. Germline CDR1 reads MNHNS; CDR2 reads SASEGT. V shed 1 base, J shed 3 bases, and the junction held 9 bases outside the gene matches. The CDR3 totals 17 residues. CDR3: CASSEVNRGLGGNTIYF. Here the CDR3 DNA reads TGTGCCAGCAGTGAAGTGAACAGGGGCTTAGGTGGAAACACCATATATTTT.

The chain's CDR3 is CAWSYLGQTQYF. CDR3 in DNA: TGTGCCTGGAGTTACTTGGGACAGACGCAGTACTTC. This chain connects TRBV30 to TRBJ2-7, with TRBD1 matching over 7 bases. J was trimmed by 9 bases and V by 2 bases; bases with no gene match: 7. The CDR3 has 12 residues. The germline V gene encodes CDR1 GTSNPN and CDR2 SVGIG (reference sequence).

This rearrangement joins TRBV11-2 to TRBJ1-2; TRBD1 is a possible D gene (5 bases). Germline CDR1 and CDR2: SGHAT and FQNNGV. Trimming stripped 7 bases from V and 2 bases from J, with 14 bases between. The CDR3 runs to 14 residues. CDR3 DNA: TGTGCCAGCACCGCCCCCAGGGCAAACTATGGCTACACCTTC. This codes for CASTAPRANYGYTF.

The chain joins TRBV27 to TRBJ2-6; 7 nucleotides line up with TRBD1. CDR1 is MNHEY, CDR2 SMNVEV, per germline (reference sequence). This CDR3 spans 22 amino acids. Germline trimming cut 7 bases from V and 0 bases from J; bases unmatched to any gene: 24. The CDR3 nucleotides read TGTGCCAGCACCCTTTTTGCCAAAGGACGGACAGGTCCCATCTCTGGGGCCAACGTCCTGACTTTC. Its translation is CASTLFAKGRTGPISGANVLTF.

This chain links TRBV5-4 with TRBJ2-3, with 11 positions matching TRBD2. Per germline, CDR1 SGHNT and CDR2 YYREEE (reference sequence). The CDR3 extends over 16 amino acids. V was clipped by 3 bases and J by 2 bases; unmatched bases: 5. As DNA, the CDR3 is TGTGCCAGCAGCTCCGGGACTAGCGGAACCACAGATACGCAGTATTTT. Residues: CASSSGTSGTTDTQYF.

The rearrangement joins TRBV24-1 to TRBJ2-1; 9 bases are a match to TRBD1. The CDR3 is 18 residues long. Per germline, CDR1 KGHDR and CDR2 SFDVKD. After removal of 0 bases from V and 5 bases from J, the junction contained 10 bases not matched to a gene. CDR3 coding DNA: TGTGCCACCAGTGATTTGCCCCTCCGGGACAGGGCCCACAATGAGCAGTTCTTC. Translating it yields CATSDLPLRDRAHNEQFF.

V is TRBV28 and J is TRBJ2-3; weak D call: TRBD1 (6 bases). CDR1 is MDHEN, CDR2 SYDVKM, per germline. The CDR3 is made up of 13 amino acids. The V and J ends lost 2 bases and 6 bases respectively, with 9 bases between them. The CDR3 DNA sequence: TGTGCCAGCAGTTTACTAAGGGGGGATACGCAGTATTTT. It translates to CASSLLRGDTQYF.

This clone was seen only once. The chain recombines TRBV11-2 with TRBJ2-7, with D tentatively TRBD2 (5 bases). The CDR3 extends over 13 amino acids. Trimming removed 1 base at V and 3 bases at J, with 7 bases between. Germline V CDR1 and CDR2: SGHAT, FQNNGV. This CDR3 is CASSLGRGYEQYF. The CDR3 DNA reads TGTGCCAGCAGCTTAGGCCGGGGCTACGAGCAGTACTTC.

J is TRBJ1-2 and V is TRBV18, with TRBD1 identical over 7 bases. V lost 3 bases and J lost 4; bases outside the gene matches: 8. Germline V lookup: CDR1 KGHSH, CDR2 LQKENI. The CDR3 is made up of 15 amino acids. CDR3 sequence: CASSPYPGQSYGYTF. The CDR3 coding sequence is TGTGCCAGCTCACCGTACCCGGGACAGTCCTATGGCTACACCTTC.